The sequence of this TCR beta chain was determined in a study of blood T cell repertoires in COVID-19. Study-level information: Acute-phase and convalescent COVID-19 samples originated in the United States, Italy and Spain.

In assigning cohorts, the study relied on participant-reported clinical history. This clone has just one count. Study processing details: Amplifying reference gene primers gave estimates of nucleated cell counts. Sequencing used immunoSEQ multiplex PCR; TCRdb keeps in-frame clones, though not all of them. The V and J calls and clone size are taken from that table; D and trimming were inferred from the DNA. The sample has 430,000 or so clones; roughly 90% are singletons. The CDR3 is made up of 14 amino acids. Germline CDR1 KGHSH, CDR2 LQKENI. V lost 3 bases and J lost 4, with 12 bases in between. The chain couples TRBV18 to TRBJ1-2; TRBD1 might be the D (5 bases). The receptor was derived from a woman in her 40s who had recovered from COVID-19. Sequenced: PBMCs or T cells enriched from blood (not recorded which). The CDR3 bases are TGTGCCAGCTCACCGGGTGAGACAGCCTATGGCTACACCTTC. Its translation: CASSPGETAYGYTF.